The present T cell receptor (beta chain) was sequenced within a study of T cells after yellow fever vaccination. MiXCR, run by TCRdb on the 5' RACE reads, gives a single entry per CDR3 protein. The sample records around 350,000 distinct CDR3 sequences, under 14% being singletons. V lost 1 base, J lost 1 base, and 4 bases lay in between. Per the germline V gene, CDR1 is MNHEY and CDR2 is SVGAGI. The CDR3 has 13 amino acids. Sequencing was performed on PBMCs, taken on the day of the first yellow fever vaccination. The J gene is TRBJ1-1, the V gene TRBV6-5; D call uncertain. The sequence came from a man aged 18 to 29 who received the YFV17D yellow fever vaccine. Written as DNA, the CDR3 is TGTGCCAGCAGTTACTGGCAGAACACTGAAGCTTTCTTT. Translated, it gives CASSYWQNTEAFF.